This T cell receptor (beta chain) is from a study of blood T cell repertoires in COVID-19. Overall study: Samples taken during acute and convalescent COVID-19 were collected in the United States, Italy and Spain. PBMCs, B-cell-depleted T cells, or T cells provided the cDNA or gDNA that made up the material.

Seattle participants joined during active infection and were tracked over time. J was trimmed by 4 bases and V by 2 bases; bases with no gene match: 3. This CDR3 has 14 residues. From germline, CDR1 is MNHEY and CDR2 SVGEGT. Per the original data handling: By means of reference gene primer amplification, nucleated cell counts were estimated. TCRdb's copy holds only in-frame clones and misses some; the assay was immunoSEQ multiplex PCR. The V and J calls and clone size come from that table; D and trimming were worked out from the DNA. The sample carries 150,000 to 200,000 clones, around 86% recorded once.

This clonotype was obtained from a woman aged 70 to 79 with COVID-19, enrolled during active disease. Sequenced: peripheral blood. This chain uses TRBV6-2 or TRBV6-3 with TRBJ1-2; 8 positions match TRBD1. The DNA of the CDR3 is TGTGCCAGCAGTTACCGGACAGGGAGCTATGGCTACACCTTC. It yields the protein CASSYRTGSYGYTF.